This T cell receptor (beta chain) came from a study of regulatory T cells in long-lasting Graves disease. Whole-study findings and limits: Patients with persistent Graves' had lower TCR diversity than newly diagnosed patients. Preferential use of TRBV28, TRBJ1-2 and TRBJ2-5 was seen in persistent disease. The analysis examined peripheral blood only and excluded thyroid tissue.

Note on this clonotype: Its antigen is undetermined.

Investigators prepared the TCR beta libraries by applying iRepertoire HTBI primers and Arm-PCR of CDR3 regions. In the original analysis: Sequenced samples collectively carried about 62 TRBV and 11 to 15 TRBJ segments. MiXCR, applied by TCRdb to the multiplex PCR reads, yields one record per CDR3 protein. TCRdb's processing, not the authors' own work, is the source of the V and J calls. The sample lists hundreds of thousands of distinct CDR3 sequences; about 30% were seen once. The CDR3 runs to 15 residues. V lost 5 bases to trimming and J lost 0 bases; unmatched junction nucleotides: 5. Germline loops: CDR1 SNHLY, CDR2 FYNNEI. The time point: persistent/refractory GD, antithyroid drugs over 5 years with positive TRAb. RNA extracted from PBMCs served as the sequencing template.

The TCR was taken from a female donor with Graves disease. The starting material was peripheral blood mononuclear cells (PBMCs), obtained when the disease was refractory, from a patient treated with antithyroid drugs. This rearrangement joins TRBV2 to TRBJ2-3; 7 bases line up with TRBD1. The DNA for the CDR3 is TGTGCCAGCAGTTTAGGACAGGCTAGCACAGATACGCAGTATTTT. Translated: CASSLGQASTDTQYF.